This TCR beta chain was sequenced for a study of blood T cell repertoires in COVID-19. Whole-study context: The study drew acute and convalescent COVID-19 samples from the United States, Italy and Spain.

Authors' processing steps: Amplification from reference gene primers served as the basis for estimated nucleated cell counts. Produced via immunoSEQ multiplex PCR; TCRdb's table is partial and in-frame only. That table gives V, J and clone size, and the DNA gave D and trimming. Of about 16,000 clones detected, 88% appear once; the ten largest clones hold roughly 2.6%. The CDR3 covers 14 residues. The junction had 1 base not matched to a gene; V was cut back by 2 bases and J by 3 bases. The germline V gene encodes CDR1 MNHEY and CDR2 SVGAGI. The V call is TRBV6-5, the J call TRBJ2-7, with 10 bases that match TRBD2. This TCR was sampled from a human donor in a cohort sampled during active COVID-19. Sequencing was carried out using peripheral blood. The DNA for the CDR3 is TGTGCCAGCAGTTACACTAGCGGGGACTACGAGCAGTACTTC. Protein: CASSYTSGDYEQYF.